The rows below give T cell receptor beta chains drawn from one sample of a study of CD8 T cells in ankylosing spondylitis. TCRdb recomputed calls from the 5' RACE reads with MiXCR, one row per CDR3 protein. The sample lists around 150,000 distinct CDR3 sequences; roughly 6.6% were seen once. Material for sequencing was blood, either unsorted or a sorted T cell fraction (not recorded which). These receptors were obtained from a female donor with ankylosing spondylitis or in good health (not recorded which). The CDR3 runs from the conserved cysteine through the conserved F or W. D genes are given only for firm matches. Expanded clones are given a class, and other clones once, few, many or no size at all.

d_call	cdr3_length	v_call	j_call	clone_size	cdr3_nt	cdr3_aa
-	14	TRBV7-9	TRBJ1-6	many	TGTGCCAGCAGTCCCGGGCTGGGGAATTCACCCCTCCACTTT	CASSPGLGNSPLHF
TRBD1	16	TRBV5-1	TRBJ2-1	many	TGCGCCAGCAGCTCACCCGACAGGGCCCAATACAATGAGCAGTTCTTC	CASSSPDRAQYNEQFF
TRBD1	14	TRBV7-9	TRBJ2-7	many	TGTGCCAGCAGCCATACGGGACAGATCTACGAGCAGTACTTC	CASSHTGQIYEQYF
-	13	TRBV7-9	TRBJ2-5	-	TGTGCCAGCAGCCCTTGGGCCCAAGAGACCCAGTACTTC	CASSPWAQETQYF
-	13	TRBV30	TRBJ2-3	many	TGTGCCTGGAGTGTACTAACAGCAGATACGCAGTATTTT	CAWSVLTADTQYF
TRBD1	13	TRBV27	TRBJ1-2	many	TGTGCCAGCAGAGAGACAGGGCTGAGTGGCTACACCTTC	CASRETGLSGYTF
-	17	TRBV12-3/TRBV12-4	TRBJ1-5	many	TGTGCCAGCAGTTTAGCTTTGGCAGGGACTAGCAATCAGCCCCAGCATTTT	CASSLALAGTSNQPQHF
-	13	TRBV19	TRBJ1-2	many	TGTGCCAGTAGTATGGCGGGTAACTATGGCTACACCTTC	CASSMAGNYGYTF
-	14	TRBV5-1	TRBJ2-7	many	TGCGCCAGCAGCTTGGGGCAGACAATCTACGAGCAGTACTTC	CASSLGQTIYEQYF
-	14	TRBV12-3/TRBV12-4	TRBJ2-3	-	TGTGCCAGCAGTCGTGAATACTCAGGAGATACGCAGTATTTT	CASSREYSGDTQYF
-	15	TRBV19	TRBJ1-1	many	TGTGCCAGTAGTATAGGGGGGACTGCGAACACTGAAGCTTTCTTT	CASSIGGTANTEAFF
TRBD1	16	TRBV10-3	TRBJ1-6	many	TGTGCCACCCTTTCCCCGGACAGGGGGCAGGGATCACCCCTCCACTTT	CATLSPDRGQGSPLHF
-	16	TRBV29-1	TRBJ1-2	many	TGCAGCGTTACTACTCTTTCGGGAGGGGCCAACTATGGCTACACCTTC	CSVTTLSGGANYGYTF
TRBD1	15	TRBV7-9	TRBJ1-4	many	TGTGCCAGCAGCCCGTGGGGACAGAATAATGAAAAACTGTTTTTT	CASSPWGQNNEKLFF
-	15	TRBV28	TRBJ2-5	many	TGTGCCAGCAGTTTAATGGGCCTAAAAGGAGAGACCCAGTACTTC	CASSLMGLKGETQYF
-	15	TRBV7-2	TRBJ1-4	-	TGTGCCAGCAGCTTAAACCCAGCAACTAATGAAAAACTGTTTTTT	CASSLNPATNEKLFF
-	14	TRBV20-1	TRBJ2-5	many	TGCAGTGCTCCAAGCCTGGACATCCAAGAGACCCAGTACTTC	CSAPSLDIQETQYF
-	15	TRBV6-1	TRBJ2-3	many	TGTGCCAGCAACCCCCACGGGTCTAGCACAGATACGCAGTATTTT	CASNPHGSSTDTQYF
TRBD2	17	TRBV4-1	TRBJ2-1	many	TGCGCCAGCAGCAGCTTTAGCGGGGGAAGCTCCTACAATGAGCAGTTCTTC	CASSSFSGGSSYNEQFF
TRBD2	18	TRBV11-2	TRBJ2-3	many	TGTGCCAGCAGCTCGGCGGGTGCTAGCGGAGCAAGCACAGATACGCAGTATTTT	CASSSAGASGASTDTQYF
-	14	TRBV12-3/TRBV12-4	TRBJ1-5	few	TGTGCCAGTCTAGGCCCTGCCAGCAATCAGCCCCAGCATTTT	CASLGPASNQPQHF
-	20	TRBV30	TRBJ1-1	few	TGTGCCTGGAGCCCTCGGGTGTTAGCGGGGTTCCTGACTCGGGACACTGAAGCTTTCTTT	CAWSPRVLAGFLTRDTEAFF
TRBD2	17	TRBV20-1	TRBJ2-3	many	TGCTGTGCTAGAGATATTAGCGGGGTTTCTAGCACAGATACGCAGTATTTT	CCARDISGVSSTDTQYF
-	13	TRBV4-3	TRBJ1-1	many	TGCGCCAGCAGCCAAGCGTCGGGGCCTGAAGCTTTCTTT	CASSQASGPEAFF
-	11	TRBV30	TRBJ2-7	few	TGTGCCTGGACCGACGGCTACGAGCAGTACTTC	CAWTDGYEQYF
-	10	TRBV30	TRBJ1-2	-	TGTGCCTGGCGGTCCTTTGGCTACACCTTC	CAWRSFGYTF
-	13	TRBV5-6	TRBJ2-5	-	TGTGCCAGGGGCCCGGGGCAGGCCAAGACCCAGTACTTC	CARGPGQAKTQYF
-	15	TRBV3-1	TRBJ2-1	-	TGTGCCAGCAGCCTCGGGACGGCGGCCTACAATGAGCAGTTCTTC	CASSLGTAAYNEQFF
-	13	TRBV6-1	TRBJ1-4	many	TGTGCCAGCAGAGACAGCCCTAATGAAAAACTGTTTTTT	CASRDSPNEKLFF
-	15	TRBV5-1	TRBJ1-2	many	TGCGCCAGCAGCTTGTATGGGACACCGGTCTATGGCTACACCTTC	CASSLYGTPVYGYTF
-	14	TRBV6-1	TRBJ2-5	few	TGTGCCAGCAGTGATGGTAGCGGAGGGGAGACCCAGTACTTC	CASSDGSGGETQYF
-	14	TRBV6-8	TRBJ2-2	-	TGTGCCAGCAGTTACTTTCTGGGCACCGGGGAGCTGTTTTTT	CASSYFLGTGELFF
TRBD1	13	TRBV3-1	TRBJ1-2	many	TGTGCCAGCAGCCAAGTGACAGGGTATGGCTACACCTTC	CASSQVTGYGYTF
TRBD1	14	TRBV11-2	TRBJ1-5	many	TGTGCCAGCAGCACAGGGGGGACCAATCAGCCCCAGCATTTT	CASSTGGTNQPQHF
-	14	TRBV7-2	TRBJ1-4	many	TGTGCCAGCAGCCGAGCAGCAACTAATGAAAAACTGTTTTTT	CASSRAATNEKLFF
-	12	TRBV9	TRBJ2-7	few	TGTGCCAGCAGCCTTAGCGGCAACGAGCAGTACTTC	CASSLSGNEQYF
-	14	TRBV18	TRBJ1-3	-	TGTGCCAGCTCACCGGCGGGGGACGGAAACACCATATATTTT	CASSPAGDGNTIYF
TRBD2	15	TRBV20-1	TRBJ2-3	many	TGCAGTGCTAGAGTATTGGGTAGCGGGACAGATACGCAGTATTTT	CSARVLGSGTDTQYF
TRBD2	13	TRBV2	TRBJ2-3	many	TGTGCCAGCAGGGGACTAGCAGGGGATACGCAGTATTTT	CASRGLAGDTQYF
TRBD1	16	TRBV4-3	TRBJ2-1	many	TGCGCCAGCAGCAACAGTCCCGGGACAGGGAGCAATGAGCAGTTCTTC	CASSNSPGTGSNEQFF
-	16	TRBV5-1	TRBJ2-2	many	TGCGCCAGCAGCTTGGTACACAGGTCGGGCACCGGGGAGCTGTTTTTT	CASSLVHRSGTGELFF
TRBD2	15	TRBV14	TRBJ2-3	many	TGTGCCAGCAGCCGTAGCGGGGATGATACAGATACGCAGTATTTT	CASSRSGDDTDTQYF
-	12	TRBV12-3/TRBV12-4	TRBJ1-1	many	TGTGCCAGCAAAACATCGGGCACTGAAGCTTTCTTT	CASKTSGTEAFF
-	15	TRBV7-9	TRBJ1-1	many	TGTGCCAGCAGCTTAGCTATGCCTATGAACACTGAAGCTTTCTTT	CASSLAMPMNTEAFF
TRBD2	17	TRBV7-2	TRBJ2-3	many	TGTGCCAGCAGTTTCGCCGGGACTAGCGGTAGCACAGATACGCAGTATTTT	CASSFAGTSGSTDTQYF
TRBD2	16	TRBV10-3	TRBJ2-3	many	TGTGCCATCGGACGGCTAGCCGGGGGGTCCACAGATACGCAGTATTTT	CAIGRLAGGSTDTQYF
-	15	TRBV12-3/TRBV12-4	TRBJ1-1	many	TGTGCCAGCAGTTGGACCCTGGACGGTCGGGCTGAAGCTTTCTTT	CASSWTLDGRAEAFF